These 20 T cell receptor beta chains were all obtained from the same sample, sequenced in a study of blood T cell repertoires in COVID-19. Measured with immunoSEQ multiplex PCR; TCRdb has only the in-frame clones, and not every one. Of about 320,000 clones listed, more than 90% are singletons. Sequenced: PBMCs or T cells enriched from blood (not recorded which). The receptors were sampled from a man aged 55 to 69 who had recovered from COVID-19.

The rearrangement links TRBV7-9 to TRBJ1-2; D not certain. CDR3 size: 13 residues. CDR1 is SEHNR and CDR2 is FQNEAQ in the germline V gene (reference sequence). V lost 5 bases to trimming and J lost 8 bases, with 15 bases between them. The DNA of the CDR3 is TGTGCCAGCAGCCTAATTCCGGCGGGAGGCTACACCTTC. It encodes CASSLIPAGGYTF.

This sequence joins TRBV27 and TRBJ2-7; the D gene is possibly TRBD2 (5 bases). CDR3 size: 14 residues. In germline, CDR1 is MNHEY, CDR2 SMNVEV (reference sequence). The V and J ends lost 4 bases and 2 bases respectively, with 12 bases between them. CDR3: CASSSGADPYEQYF. CDR3 DNA sequence: TGTGCCAGCAGTTCCGGAGCGGATCCCTACGAGCAGTACTTC.

The chain has TRBV19 and TRBJ1-5; TRBD1 matches at 7 bases. V dropped 5 bases and J dropped 1; count of bases not matched to a gene: 8. This CDR3 comprises 16 residues. The germline gives CDR1 LNHDA, CDR2 SQIVND (reference sequence). CDR3 sequence reads: CASSPSGTDSNQPQHF. CDR3 nucleotide sequence: TGTGCCAGTAGTCCATCCGGGACAGACAGCAATCAGCCCCAGCATTTT.

J is TRBJ2-3 and V is TRBV5-4, with a tentative D call TRBD2 (5 bases). Between the trimmed V and J ends, which lost 3 bases and 7 bases, there was a span of 18 bases. Germline V lookup: CDR1 SGHNT, CDR2 YYREEE (reference sequence). This CDR3 comprises 15 residues. CDR3 in amino acids: CASSSRRASGNTQYF. The CDR3 nucleotides are TGTGCCAGCAGCTCGCGGCGGGCGTCGGGGAATACGCAGTATTTT.

This clone was detected once. The chain recombines TRBV25-1 with TRBJ2-1; perhaps TRBD2 as D (7 bases). Deletions cut 8 bases from V and 7 bases from J, with 9 bases between. The CDR3 consists of 11 residues. Germline lookup yields CDR1 MGHDK and CDR2 SYGVNS. The CDR3 sequence is CASEGGNEQFF. DNA for the CDR3: TGTGCCAGCGAGGGGGGGAATGAGCAGTTCTTC.

The chain couples TRBV7-3 to TRBJ2-5; the match to TRBD1 covers 9 bases. CDR3 length equals 17 residues. Trimming cost V 5 bases and J 0 bases; bases outside gene matches: 10. Per the germline V gene, CDR1 is SGHTA and CDR2 is FQGTGA. The CDR3 sequence is CASSPRRTGGYQETQYF. The CDR3 DNA follows: TGTGCCAGCAGCCCTCGGAGAACAGGGGGCTACCAAGAGACCCAGTACTTC.

This clone appeared a single time. The chain joins TRBV25-1 to TRBJ1-5; the match to TRBD1 covers 7 bases. CDR1 is MGHDK and CDR2 is SYGVNS in the germline V gene. Trimming removed 6 bases from V and 6 bases from J; junction bases left unmatched: 8. There are 14 residues in the CDR3. The chain's CDR3 is CASSETGSVQPQHF. The CDR3 DNA sequence: TGTGCCAGCAGCGAGACAGGGAGTGTTCAGCCCCAGCATTTT.

This rearrangement joins TRBV18 to TRBJ2-7; D is possibly TRBD1 (6 bases). The CDR3 covers 15 residues. Trimming left V 3 bases short and J 0 bases short, with 12 bases between. Looked up from germline, CDR1 is KGHSH and CDR2 is LQKENI. The CDR3 region has the DNA TGTGCCAGCTCACCTCGGGACACTCGCTCCTACGAGCAGTACTTC. Translation gives CASSPRDTRSYEQYF. The whole variable domain, remainder taken from reference TRBV18 and TRBJ2-7, is NAGVMQNPRHLVRRRGQEARLRCSPMKGHSHVYWYRQLPEEGLKFMVYLQKENIIDESGMPKERFSAEFPKEGPSILRIQQVVRGDSAAYFCASSPRDTRSYEQYFGPGTRLTVT.

The V call is TRBV6-4, the J call TRBJ2-5; 9 positions agree with TRBD1. Looked up from germline, CDR1 is MRHNA and CDR2 is SNTAGT. V was clipped by 6 bases and J by 2 bases; unmatched bases: 16. The CDR3 is made up of 18 amino acids. The CDR3 is CASRDRDRAFRRQETQYF. CDR3 nucleotides: TGTGCCAGCAGGGACCGGGACAGGGCTTTCCGCCGGCAAGAGACCCAGTACTTC.

This clone turned up a few times. This chain connects TRBV4-1 to TRBJ1-2; 7 bases line up with TRBD1. CDR3 size: 17 residues. Germline-derived CDR1 and CDR2 are MGHRA and YSYEKL. V dropped 4 bases and J dropped 1; count of bases not matched to a gene: 12. CDR3 sequence (DNA): TGCGCCAGCAGCCCGTTCCCCGCCCGGGACAGTAACTATGGCTACACCTTC. This codes for CASSPFPARDSNYGYTF.

The V gene is TRBV7-8, the J gene TRBJ1-5, with 7 bases aligning to TRBD1. With V trimmed by 5 bases and J by 6 bases, 7 bases remained unmatched. Looked up from germline, CDR1 is SGHVS and CDR2 is FQNEAQ. This CDR3 comprises 14 residues. The CDR3 nucleotides are TGTGCCAGCAGCCTTCAGGGGGGAGGTCAGCCCCAGCATTTT. It specifies CASSLQGGGQPQHF.

The chain is built from TRBV6-6 and TRBJ1-4, with D maybe TRBD1 (6 bases). V gave up 4 bases and J gave up 14 bases, with 11 bases separating them. CDR3 length: 11 amino acids. The germline gives CDR1 MNHNY, CDR2 SVGAGI (reference sequence). The DNA for the CDR3 is TGTGCCAGCAGTTTGGGCCAGGGGCTGTTTTTT. Amino acids: CASSLGQGLFF.

The chain has TRBV5-4 and TRBJ1-2, with 7 positions matching TRBD1. The CDR3 sequence is 16 residues long. V trimming: 1 base; J trimming: 5 bases; junction bases outside the gene matches: 11. From germline, CDR1 is SGHNT and CDR2 YYREEE (reference sequence). The CDR3 loop is CASSLSFRDRGYGYTF. CDR3 DNA sequence: TGTGCCAGCAGCTTGTCTTTTAGGGACAGAGGGTATGGCTACACCTTC. Variable domain in full (rest from reference TRBV5-4 and TRBJ1-2): ETGVTQSPTHLIKTRGQQVTLRCSSQSGHNTVSWYQQALGQGPQFIFQYYREEENGRGNFPPRFSGLQFPNYSSELNVNALELDDSALYLCASSLSFRDRGYGYTFGSGTRLTVV.

CDR3 in DNA: TGTGCCAGCAGTTCTGAGACCCAGTACTTC. It specifies CASSSETQYF. V usage is TRBV27 and J usage is TRBJ2-5; no firm D call. The V gene's germline CDR1 is MNHEY and CDR2 SMNVEV (reference sequence). The ends were cut back, 4 bases at V and 5 bases at J, with 2 bases in the middle. The CDR3 extends over 10 amino acids.

The V gene is TRBV5-1, the J gene TRBJ1-1; 10 nucleotides agree with TRBD1. This CDR3 has 19 residues. The germline CDR1 and CDR2 sequences are SGHRS and YFSETQ. V lost 3 bases to trimming and J lost 3 bases; unmatched junction nucleotides: 17. The CDR3 region is CASSSTPGQGVRWYTEAFF. The CDR3 region has the DNA TGCGCCAGCAGCTCCACGCCAGGACAGGGGGTAAGATGGTACACTGAAGCTTTCTTT. Variable domain in full (rest from reference TRBV5-1 and TRBJ1-1): KAGVTQTPRYLIKTRGQQVTLSCSPISGHRSVSWYQQTPGQGLQFLFEYFSETQRNKGNFPGRFSGRQFSNSRSEMNVSTLELGDSALYLCASSSTPGQGVRWYTEAFFGQGTRLTVV.

The V gene is TRBV11-3, the J gene TRBJ2-1; TRBD2 aligns across 10 bases. The V segment lost 2 bases and the J segment 9 bases; nucleotides outside the gene matches: 7. The CDR3 is 15 residues long. Germline CDR1 SGHNT, CDR2 YENEEA. The CDR3 here is CASSLNLAGAFEQFF. As DNA, the CDR3 is TGTGCCAGCAGCTTAAACCTAGCGGGAGCCTTTGAGCAGTTCTTC.

This chain links TRBV29-1 with TRBJ2-1; the match to TRBD2 covers 9 bases. Looked up from germline, CDR1 is SQVTM and CDR2 is ANQGSEA. The CDR3 is made up of 14 amino acids. With 5 bases clipped from V and 6 bases from J, the junction kept 8 bases outside the gene matches. CDR3 DNA: TGCAGCGTTACACTAGCGGGCCTAGGCAATGAGCAGTTCTTC. Its translation is CSVTLAGLGNEQFF.

This rearrangement joins TRBV7-3 to TRBJ2-1; tentative D call: TRBD2 (5 bases). V lost 1 base, J lost 6 bases, and 13 bases lay in between. Looked up from germline, CDR1 is SGHTA and CDR2 is FQGTGA. The CDR3 has 15 residues. CDR3 sequence (DNA): TGTGCCAGCAGCTTAAATGGACTCCCTACCAATGAGCAGTTCTTC. Its protein is CASSLNGLPTNEQFF.

This clone was detected only once. The CDR3 region has the DNA TGTGCCAGCAGGACGGACAGAAATTCACCCCTCCACTTT. It specifies CASRTDRNSPLHF. This sequence joins TRBV6-4 and TRBJ1-6; tentative D call: TRBD1 (6 bases). Germline CDR1 reads MRHNA; CDR2 reads SNTAGT. The CDR3 loop spans 13 amino acids. Trimming stripped 6 bases from V and 7 bases from J, with 10 bases between.

The V and J genes are TRBV5-5 and TRBJ2-3; D is perhaps TRBD2 (6 bases). Germline values: CDR1 SGHKS, CDR2 YYEKEE (reference sequence). V lost 5 bases to trimming and J lost 2 bases, with 18 bases between them. This CDR3 contains 16 residues. In DNA form, the CDR3 reads TGTGCCAGCAGTTGGGCGGGGTGGGGAGTCACAGATACGCAGTATTTT. This encodes CASSWAGWGVTDTQYF.